This T cell receptor beta chain comes out of a study of blood T cell repertoires in COVID-19. About the research overall: Donors in the United States, Italy and Spain gave samples during acute or convalescent COVID-19.

V lost 5 bases and J lost 5; bases outside the gene matches: 10. The CDR3 is 16 residues long. The germline CDR1 and CDR2 sequences are SGHTA and FQGNSA. Sequencing used immunoSEQ multiplex PCR; TCRdb keeps in-frame clones, though not all of them. The top ten clones hold less than 8.5% of a sample with roughly 230,000 clones, approximately 84% of them seen once. Cohort assignment relied on participant-reported clinical history. During the 2 weeks before they entered the study, exposed participants had met someone with a PCR-confirmed or clinician-diagnosed COVID-19 case. The V gene is TRBV7-2, the J gene TRBJ1-4; 8 nucleotides line up with TRBD1. The TCR comes from a woman between 50 and 59 years old who had been exposed to COVID-19. The sequencing sample was made of PBMCs or T cells enriched from blood (not recorded which). The CDR3 sequence is CASSLGQGSVNEKLFF. DNA of the CDR3: TGTGCCAGCAGCCTTGGACAGGGATCGGTCAATGAAAAACTGTTTTTT.